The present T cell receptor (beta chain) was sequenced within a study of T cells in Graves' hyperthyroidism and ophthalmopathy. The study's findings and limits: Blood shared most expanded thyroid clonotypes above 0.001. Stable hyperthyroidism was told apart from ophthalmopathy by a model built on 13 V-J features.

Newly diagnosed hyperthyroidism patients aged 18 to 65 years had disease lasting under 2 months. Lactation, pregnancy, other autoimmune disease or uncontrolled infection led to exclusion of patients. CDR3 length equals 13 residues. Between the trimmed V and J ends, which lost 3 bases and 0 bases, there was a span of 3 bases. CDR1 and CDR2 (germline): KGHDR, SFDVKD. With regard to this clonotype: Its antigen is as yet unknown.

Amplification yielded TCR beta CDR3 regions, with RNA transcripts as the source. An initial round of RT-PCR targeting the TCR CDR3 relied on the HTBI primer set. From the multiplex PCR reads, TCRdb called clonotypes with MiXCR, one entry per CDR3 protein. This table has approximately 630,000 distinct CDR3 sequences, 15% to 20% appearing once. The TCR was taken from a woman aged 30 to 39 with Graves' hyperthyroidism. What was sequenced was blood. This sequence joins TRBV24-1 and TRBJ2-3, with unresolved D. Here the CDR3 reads CATSDDSTDTQYF. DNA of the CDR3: TGTGCCACCAGTGATGATAGCACAGATACGCAGTATTTT.